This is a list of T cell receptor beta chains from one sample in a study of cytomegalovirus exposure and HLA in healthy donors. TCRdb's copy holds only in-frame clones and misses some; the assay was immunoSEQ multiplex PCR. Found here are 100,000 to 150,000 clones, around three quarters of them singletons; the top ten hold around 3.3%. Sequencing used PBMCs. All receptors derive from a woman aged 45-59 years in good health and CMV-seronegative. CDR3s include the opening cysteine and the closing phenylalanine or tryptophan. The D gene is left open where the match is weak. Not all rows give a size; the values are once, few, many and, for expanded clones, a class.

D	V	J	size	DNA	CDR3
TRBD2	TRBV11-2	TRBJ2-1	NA	TGTGCCAGCAGTTTGACTAGCGGGAGGGGGAATGAGCAGTTCTTC	CASSLTSGRGNEQFF
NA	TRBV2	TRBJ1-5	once	TGTGCCAGCAGTACTGCACCCGTGGCCCAGCATTTT	CASSTAPVAQHF
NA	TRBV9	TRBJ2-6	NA	TGTGCCAGCAGCGTAGCGGGCTCTGGGGCCAACGTCCTGACTTTC	CASSVAGSGANVLTF
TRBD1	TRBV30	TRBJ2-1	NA	TGTGCCTGGAACATAGGGACAGGGCAGTTCTTC	CAWNIGTGQFF
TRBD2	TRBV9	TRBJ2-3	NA	TGTGCCAGCAGCTCCGGACTAGCTAGCACAGATACGCAGTATTTT	CASSSGLASTDTQYF
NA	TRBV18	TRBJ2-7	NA	TGTGCCAGCTCACCAGCAGGCGGGGGCTCACAGTACGAGCAGTACTTC	CASSPAGGGSQYEQYF
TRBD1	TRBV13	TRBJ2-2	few	TGTGCCAGCAGATCCGGGACAGGCTACACCGGGGAGCTGTTTTTT	CASRSGTGYTGELFF
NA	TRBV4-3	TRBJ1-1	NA	TGCGCCAGCAGCGTCGATTTTACAGGGTTTGTGAACACTGAAGCTTTCTTT	CASSVDFTGFVNTEAFF
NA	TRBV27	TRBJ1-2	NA	TGTGCCAGCAGTCGAGCGAATTCTAACTATGGCTACACCTTC	CASSRANSNYGYTF
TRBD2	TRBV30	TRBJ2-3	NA	TGTGCCTGGAGTGCGGGACTAGCGGGGTTCTCGGATACGCAGTATTTT	CAWSAGLAGFSDTQYF
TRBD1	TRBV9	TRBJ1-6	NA	TGTGCCAGCAGCTTCTCCCCGGGACAGTATAATTCACCCCTCCACTTT	CASSFSPGQYNSPLHF
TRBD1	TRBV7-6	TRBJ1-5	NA	TGTGCCAGCAGCTTAGAGGCAGGGGGTCAGCCCCAGCATTTT	CASSLEAGGQPQHF
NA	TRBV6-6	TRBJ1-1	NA	TGTGCCAGCAGTTACCAGAACGCTGAAGCTTTCTTT	CASSYQNAEAFF
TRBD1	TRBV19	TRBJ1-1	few	TGTGCCAGAGGACAGGGAGGCACTGAAGCTTTCTTT	CARGQGGTEAFF
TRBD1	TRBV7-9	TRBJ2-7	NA	TGTGCCAGCAGCTTGGGACAGTACTACGAGCAGTACTTC	CASSLGQYYEQYF
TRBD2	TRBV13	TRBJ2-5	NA	TGTGCCAGCAGCTTAGGGGGAGGGGAGACCCAGTACTTC	CASSLGGGETQYF
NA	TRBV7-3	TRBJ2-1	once	TGTGCCAGCCGCCCCCCGAATGCGAATGAGCAGTTCTTC	CASRPPNANEQFF
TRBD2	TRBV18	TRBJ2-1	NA	TGTGCCAGCTCACCAATCCAGGGTCTAGCGGTTGCGGCCAATGAGCAGTTCTTC	CASSPIQGLAVAANEQFF
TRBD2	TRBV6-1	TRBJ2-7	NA	TGTGCCAGCAGTGAAGCGCCAGCGGGAGGGCCTAGCGAGCAGTACTTC	CASSEAPAGGPSEQYF
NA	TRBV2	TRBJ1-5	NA	TGTGCCAGCAGAGCAGGGTATGGTCAGCCCCAGCATTTT	CASRAGYGQPQHF
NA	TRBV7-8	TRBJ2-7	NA	TGTGCCAGCACCCCCGGGGGCGAGCAGTACTTC	CASTPGGEQYF
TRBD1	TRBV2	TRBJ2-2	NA	TGTGCCAGCAATGGACAGGGGATAACCGGGGAGCTGTTTTTT	CASNGQGITGELFF
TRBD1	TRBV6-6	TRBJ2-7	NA	TGTGCCAGCAGTTACCGTCCGGCCGGGGACAGATACGAGCAGTACTTC	CASSYRPAGDRYEQYF
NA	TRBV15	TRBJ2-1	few	TGTGCCACCAGCAGCGGTGAAACCCCACAGCAGTTCTTC	CATSSGETPQQFF
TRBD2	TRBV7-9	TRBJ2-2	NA	TGTGCCAGCAGCCCGCTAGCGGGAGAGGTGGCCGGGGAGCTGTTTTTT	CASSPLAGEVAGELFF
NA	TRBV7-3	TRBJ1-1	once	TGTGCCAGCAGCTTAACTGGGGAGGGCCACACTGAAGCTTTCTTT	CASSLTGEGHTEAFF
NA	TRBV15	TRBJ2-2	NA	TGTGCCACCAGTTTAAAGCCCGAGCAGGGACTGGGCGGGGAGCTGTTTTTT	CATSLKPEQGLGGELFF
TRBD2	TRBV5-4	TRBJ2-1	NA	TGTGCCAGCAGCCCGCCTTTATGGCGGGAGACCTACAATGAGCAGTTCTTC	CASSPPLWRETYNEQFF
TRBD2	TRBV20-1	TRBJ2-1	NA	TGCAGGGGGACTAGCGGACCAGAGCAGTTCTTC	CRGTSGPEQFF
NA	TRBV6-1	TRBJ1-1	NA	TGTGCCAGCAGCCGCGGGACGGCGAACACTGAAGCTTTCTTT	CASSRGTANTEAFF
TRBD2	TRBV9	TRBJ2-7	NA	TGTGCCAGCAGCGCTGACGCGGGAGGACTCTACGAGCAGTACTTC	CASSADAGGLYEQYF
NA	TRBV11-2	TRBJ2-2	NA	TGTGCCAGCAGCTTAGTAGCAGGGGAGCTGTTTTTT	CASSLVAGELFF
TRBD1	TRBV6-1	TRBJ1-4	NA	TGTGCCAGCAGGAGCGGGACAGGGGATAGTGAAAAACTGTTTTTT	CASRSGTGDSEKLFF
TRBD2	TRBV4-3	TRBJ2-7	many	TGCGCCAGCAGCCAAGGGACTAGCGGAACCTACGAGCAGTACTTC	CASSQGTSGTYEQYF
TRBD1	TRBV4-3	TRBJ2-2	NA	TGCGCCAGCAGCCACTACAGGGGTAACACCGGGGAGCTGTTTTTT	CASSHYRGNTGELFF
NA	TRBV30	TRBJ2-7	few	TGTGCCTGGAGTGACAGGACCGGACAGTACTTC	CAWSDRTGQYF
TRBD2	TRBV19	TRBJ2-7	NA	TGTGCCAGTAGCATAAAGGGGACTAGCGGGAGGGCCGTCTACGAGCAGTACTTC	CASSIKGTSGRAVYEQYF
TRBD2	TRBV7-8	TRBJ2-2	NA	TGTGCCAGCAGCGTGGGACTAGCGGGAGGCCGTACCGGGGAGCTGTTTTTT	CASSVGLAGGRTGELFF
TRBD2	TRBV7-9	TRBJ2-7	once	TGTTCCAGCAGCCCCACCCTGGGGGGGGGAGTACGTCGGTACGAGCAGTACTTC	CSSSPTLGGGVRRYEQYF
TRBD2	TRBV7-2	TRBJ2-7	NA	TGTGCCAGCAGCTTAGCGGCTAGCGGGGCCTACGAGCAGTACTTC	CASSLAASGAYEQYF
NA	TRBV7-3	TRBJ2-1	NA	TGTGCCAGCAGCTTAAGTACTTTCAATGAGCAGTTCTTC	CASSLSTFNEQFF
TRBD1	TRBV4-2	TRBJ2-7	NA	TGTGCCAGCAGCCAAGCGTCACAGGGGGCGTGGGAGCAGTACTTC	CASSQASQGAWEQYF
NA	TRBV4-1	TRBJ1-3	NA	TGCGCCAGCAGCCCCCCCGCTGGAAACACCATATATTTT	CASSPPAGNTIYF
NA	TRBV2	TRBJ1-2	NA	TGTGCCAGCAGTGAAGAGGTCCAGGGCCGCTATGGCTACACCTTC	CASSEEVQGRYGYTF
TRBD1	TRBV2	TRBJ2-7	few	TGTGCCAGCGGAAGACAGGGTTCCTACGAGCAGTACTTC	CASGRQGSYEQYF
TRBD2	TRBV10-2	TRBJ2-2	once	TGCGCCATCGGACTAGCGGGAGTAACCGGGGAGCTGTTTTTT	CAIGLAGVTGELFF
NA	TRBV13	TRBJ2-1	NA	TGTGCCAGCAGCCCCCCACGGAGGGAGCGCGGACATGAGCAGTTCTTC	CASSPPRRERGHEQFF
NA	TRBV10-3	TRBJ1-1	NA	TGTGCCATCATGAGGGCAGACAACACTGAAGCTTTCTTT	CAIMRADNTEAFF